One TCR beta chain is described in this entry. 60 Vbeta and 13 Jbeta primers were used in PCR. Clones were read by immunoSEQ multiplex PCR, and TCRdb kept only the in-frame ones, dropping some. The sample consists of nearly 110,000 clones, roughly four fifths of them appearing once. The source of the sample is a study of cytomegalovirus exposure and HLA in healthy donors. This CDR3 region has 16 residues. With 3 bases clipped from V and 3 bases from J, the junction kept 11 bases outside the gene matches. Per the germline V gene, CDR1 is SGHRS and CDR2 is YFSETQ. Sequencing was done on a sample of PBMCs. This rearrangement joins TRBV5-1 to TRBJ2-5; 7 nucleotides match TRBD2. This sequence was found in a man aged 50-59 years in good health and CMV-seronegative. The CDR3 DNA is TGCGCCAGCAGCTACAGACCGGGACTACTGGAAGAGACCCAGTACTTC. It translates to CASSYRPGLLEETQYF.